The 3 T cell receptor beta chains in this list originate from one sample, sequenced in a study of blood T cell repertoires in COVID-19. Only in-frame clones appear in the TCRdb table, and some are missing; sequencing was by immunoSEQ multiplex PCR. Of around 280,000 clones listed, 70% to 90% were seen once; the top ten hold around 4.1%. The sequencing input was peripheral blood. The receptors were sampled from a woman in her forties or fifties with active or convalescent COVID-19.

Details on this clone: The sample has other DNA sequences that encode this CDR3 too. The V gene is TRBV9, the J gene TRBJ2-1; 10 bases agree with TRBD2. Germline-derived CDR1 and CDR2 are SGDLS and YYNGEE. CDR3 length: 15 residues. With V trimmed by 3 bases and J by 0 bases, 0 bases remained unmatched. The CDR3 DNA reads as TGTGCCAGCAGCGCTAGCGGGAGCTCCTACAATGAGCAGTTCTTC. It is translated as CASSASGSSYNEQFF. Drawing the rest from reference TRBV9 and TRBJ2-1, the complete variable domain is DSGVTQTPKHLITATGQRVTLRCSPRSGDLSVYWYQQSLDQGLQFLIQYYNGEERAKGNILERFSAQQFPDLHSELNLSSLELGDSALYFCASSASGSSYNEQFFGPGTRLTVL.

The chain has TRBV18 and TRBJ2-5; 14 bases fit TRBD2. The CDR3 totals 18 residues. V was pared by 1 base and J by 5 bases, with 9 bases of the junction left unmatched. The V gene's germline CDR1 is KGHSH and CDR2 LQKENI. The CDR3 reads CASSPLQGLAGVRETQYF. DNA of the CDR3: TGTGCCAGCTCACCACTGCAGGGACTAGCGGGAGTCCGGGAGACCCAGTACTTC.

CDR3: CASSQTGSYEQYF. CDR3 coding DNA: TGTGCCAGCAGCCAGACAGGGAGCTACGAGCAGTACTTC. The J gene is TRBJ2-7, the V gene TRBV7-2; 7 bases align to TRBD1. Germline lookup yields CDR1 SGHTA and CDR2 FQGNSA. The CDR3 spans 13 residues. V lost 5 bases and J lost 3; bases outside the gene matches: 4.